This T cell receptor beta chain was found in a study of T cells after yellow fever vaccination. Details on this clonotype: The antigen is unknown.

The study, taken as a whole, reports: Highly abundant clonotypes carried over from the bulk population could end up in FACS-sorted repertoires as contaminants. Reappearing after the booster were most of the clones from primary vaccination (around 96% CD4, 88% CD8). A weaker but faster secondary response was observed, peaking on day 5 versus 15. Only a small proportion of the clonotypes turned up in both the CD4 and the CD8 compartments, likely arising from convergent recombination.

A single record per CDR3 protein comes from TCRdb applying MiXCR to the 5' RACE reads. Here the sample spans under 600,000 distinct CDR3 sequences, about 13% being singletons. The CDR3 consists of 14 residues. V lost 5 bases and J 4 bases, leaving 15 bases between the germline ends. Germline-derived CDR1 and CDR2 are SGHTA and FQGNSA. The TCR originated in a man younger than 45 who received the YFV17D yellow fever vaccine. The source was PBMCs, collected on the day of the yellow fever booster vaccination. This chain links TRBV7-2 with TRBJ2-7; D is unresolved. This chain's CDR3 is CASSQRPAAYEQYF. The CDR3 nucleotides are TGTGCCAGCAGCCAAAGGCCAGCTGCTTACGAGCAGTACTTC.